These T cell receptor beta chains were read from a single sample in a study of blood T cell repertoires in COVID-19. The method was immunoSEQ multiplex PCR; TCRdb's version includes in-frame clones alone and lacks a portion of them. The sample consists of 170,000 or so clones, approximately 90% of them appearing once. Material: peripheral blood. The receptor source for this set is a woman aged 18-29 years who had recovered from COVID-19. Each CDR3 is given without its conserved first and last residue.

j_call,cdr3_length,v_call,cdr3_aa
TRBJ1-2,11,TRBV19,ASNEGGNYGYT
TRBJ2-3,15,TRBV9,ASSAGLAGGHTDTQY
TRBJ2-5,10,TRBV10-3,ATNTGSGTQY
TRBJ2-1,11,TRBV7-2,ASSPTGVGTQF
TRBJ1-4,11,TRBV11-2,ASSRQGTEKLF
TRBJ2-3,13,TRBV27,ASSLQGERPDTQY
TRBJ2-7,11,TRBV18,ASSPAGTYEQY
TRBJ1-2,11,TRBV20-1,SASPRSNYGYT
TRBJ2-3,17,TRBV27,ASSHYDPGDLKWGDTQY
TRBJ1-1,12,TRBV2,ASRDREMNTEAF
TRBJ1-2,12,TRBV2,ASSESGEGFGYT
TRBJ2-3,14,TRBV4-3,ASSQGSGAGTDTQY
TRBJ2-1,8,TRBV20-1,SASRDSQF
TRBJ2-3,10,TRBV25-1,AILLDSSTQY
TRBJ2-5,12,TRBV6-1,ASSEGWAQETQY
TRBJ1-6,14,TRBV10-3,AISKGEVSYNSPLH
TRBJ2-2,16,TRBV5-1,ASSQGQGLSIDTGELF
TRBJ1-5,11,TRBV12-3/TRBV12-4,ASSMTGDGPQH
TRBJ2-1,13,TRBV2,ASSYVLGTSNEQF
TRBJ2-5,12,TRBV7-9,ASSPTGGAGTQY
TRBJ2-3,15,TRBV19,ASRFAGTSGTTDTQY
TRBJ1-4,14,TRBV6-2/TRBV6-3,ASSYGQGSRNEKLF
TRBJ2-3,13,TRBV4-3,ASSQIWGGPDTQY